Listed below are T cell receptor beta chains from one sample, sequenced in a study of beta chain features in type 1 diabetes. The table came from immunoSEQ multiplex PCR; TCRdb's copy has only in-frame clones and leaves some out. The profile shows 240,000 or so clones, roughly 20% of them singletons. The sample consisted of naive CD4+ T cells from blood. These TCRs come from a woman between 40 and 55 years old with type 1 diabetes. CDR3s include the opening cysteine and the closing phenylalanine or tryptophan. The D gene is left open where the match is weak. The listing skips clone size in some rows; elsewhere it reads once, few, many or a size class.

j_gene: TRBJ2-5; abundance: .; v_gene: TRBV9; d_gene: .; CDR3aa: CASSPRGETQYF; CDR3nt: TGTGCCAGCAGCCCGAGGGGGGAGACCCAGTACTTC
j_gene: TRBJ2-2; abundance: .; v_gene: TRBV5-4; d_gene: .; CDR3aa: CASSPGTVFTGELFF; CDR3nt: TGTGCCAGCAGTCCTGGGACTGTCTTCACCGGGGAGCTGTTTTTT
j_gene: TRBJ2-5; abundance: few; v_gene: TRBV5-1; d_gene: TRBD1; CDR3aa: CASSSGQGNVAETQYF; CDR3nt: TGCGCCAGCAGCTCGGGACAGGGAAATGTAGCGGAGACCCAGTACTTC
j_gene: TRBJ2-3; abundance: .; v_gene: TRBV7-2; d_gene: TRBD1; CDR3aa: CASSTGQGGVTDTQYF; CDR3nt: TGTGCCAGCAGCACCGGACAGGGGGGAGTCACAGATACGCAGTATTTT
j_gene: TRBJ1-2; abundance: .; v_gene: TRBV28; d_gene: .; CDR3aa: CASKRQNYGYTF; CDR3nt: TGTGCCAGCAAAAGACAGAACTATGGCTACACCTTC
j_gene: TRBJ1-1; abundance: .; v_gene: TRBV7-9; d_gene: .; CDR3aa: CASSLQGGGTEAFF; CDR3nt: TGTGCCAGCAGCCTACAGGGCGGCGGGACTGAAGCTTTCTTT
j_gene: TRBJ2-7; abundance: .; v_gene: TRBV20-1; d_gene: .; CDR3aa: CSAGRGVEQYF; CDR3nt: TGCAGTGCTGGCAGGGGAGTCGAGCAGTACTTC
j_gene: TRBJ2-7; abundance: few; v_gene: TRBV28; d_gene: .; CDR3aa: CASSFSGFVSYEQYF; CDR3nt: TGTGCCAGCAGTTTTTCAGGTTTTGTTAGCTACGAGCAGTACTTC
j_gene: TRBJ1-2; abundance: .; v_gene: TRBV6-5; d_gene: .; CDR3aa: CAARRTGTSYGYTF; CDR3nt: TGTGCCGCCCGACGTACCGGGACATCCTATGGCTACACCTTC
j_gene: TRBJ1-4; abundance: .; v_gene: TRBV11-2; d_gene: TRBD1; CDR3aa: CASSGGQGAKDEKLFF; CDR3nt: TGTGCCAGCAGCGGCGGACAGGGGGCAAAGGATGAAAAACTGTTTTTT
j_gene: TRBJ2-4; abundance: .; v_gene: TRBV6-5; d_gene: TRBD2; CDR3aa: CASSTGLAANIQYF; CDR3nt: TGTGCCAGCAGTACGGGACTAGCAGCCAACATTCAGTACTTC
j_gene: TRBJ2-7; abundance: few; v_gene: TRBV4-3; d_gene: .; CDR3aa: CASSQDLATLGGTYEQYF; CDR3nt: TGCGCCAGCAGCCAAGATCTTGCTACCCTCGGGGGAACCTACGAGCAGTACTTC
j_gene: TRBJ2-7; abundance: few; v_gene: TRBV7-9; d_gene: TRBD2; CDR3aa: CASSLEAGGSEQYF; CDR3nt: TGTGCCAGCAGCTTAGAAGCGGGAGGATCCGAGCAGTACTTC
j_gene: TRBJ1-2; abundance: few; v_gene: TRBV5-6; d_gene: .; CDR3aa: CASSLQVVGTYGYTF; CDR3nt: TGTGCCAGCAGCTTGCAGGTGGTGGGCACCTATGGCTACACCTTC
j_gene: TRBJ2-7; abundance: .; v_gene: TRBV4-2; d_gene: TRBD2; CDR3aa: CASSHDLAGVGYEQYF; CDR3nt: TGTGCCAGCAGCCATGACCTAGCGGGAGTAGGTTACGAGCAGTACTTC
j_gene: TRBJ1-2; abundance: few; v_gene: TRBV5-1; d_gene: .; CDR3aa: CASSSGQPELYGYTF; CDR3nt: TGCGCCAGCAGTTCCGGACAGCCTGAGCTCTATGGCTACACCTTC
j_gene: TRBJ2-5; abundance: .; v_gene: TRBV7-2; d_gene: .; CDR3aa: CASSLVQGTETQYF; CDR3nt: TGTGCCAGCAGCTTAGTGCAGGGGACAGAGACCCAGTACTTC
j_gene: TRBJ1-5; abundance: .; v_gene: TRBV5-8; d_gene: .; CDR3aa: CASSLLSDQPQHF; CDR3nt: TGTGCCAGCAGCTTGTTGAGCGATCAGCCCCAGCATTTT
j_gene: TRBJ1-5; abundance: .; v_gene: TRBV9; d_gene: .; CDR3aa: CASSWRVDQPQHF; CDR3nt: TGTGCCAGCAGCTGGAGGGTGGATCAGCCCCAGCATTTT
j_gene: TRBJ1-1; abundance: few; v_gene: TRBV9; d_gene: TRBD1; CDR3aa: CASSVSDRGLGEAFF; CDR3nt: TGTGCCAGCAGCGTGTCGGACAGGGGGCTCGGTGAAGCTTTCTTT
j_gene: TRBJ1-1; abundance: once; v_gene: TRBV7-9; d_gene: .; CDR3aa: CASSSGGSFGLNTEAFF; CDR3nt: TGTGCCAGCAGCTCTGGAGGCAGCTTTGGCTTGAACACTGAAGCTTTCTTT
j_gene: TRBJ2-7; abundance: few; v_gene: TRBV5-4; d_gene: .; CDR3aa: CASSFRAGYDEQYF; CDR3nt: TGTGCCAGCAGCTTTCGAGCAGGCTACGACGAGCAGTACTTC
j_gene: TRBJ2-2; abundance: few; v_gene: TRBV28; d_gene: .; CDR3aa: CASSARTQLNTGELFF; CDR3nt: TGTGCCAGCAGTGCCCGGACTCAATTGAACACCGGGGAGCTGTTTTTT
j_gene: TRBJ2-7; abundance: .; v_gene: TRBV7-3; d_gene: TRBD1; CDR3aa: CASSRQGSYEQYF; CDR3nt: TGTGCCAGCAGCCGACAGGGTTCATACGAGCAGTACTTC
j_gene: TRBJ2-2; abundance: .; v_gene: TRBV4-3; d_gene: .; CDR3aa: CASSRKGQSANTGELFF; CDR3nt: TGCGCCAGCAGCCGAAAAGGACAGTCCGCGAACACCGGGGAGCTGTTTTTT
j_gene: TRBJ2-4; abundance: few; v_gene: TRBV4-2; d_gene: .; CDR3aa: CASSPQLGLTDIQYF; CDR3nt: TGTGCCAGCAGCCCTCAACTGGGCCTTACAGACATTCAGTACTTC
j_gene: TRBJ2-3; abundance: few; v_gene: TRBV7-2; d_gene: TRBD1; CDR3aa: CASSSGQPGDTQYF; CDR3nt: TGTGCCAGCAGCTCGGGACAGCCCGGGGATACGCAGTATTTT
j_gene: TRBJ1-5; abundance: few; v_gene: TRBV2; d_gene: TRBD1; CDR3aa: CASSEAGQGAQHF; CDR3nt: TGTGCCAGCAGTGAAGCAGGTCAGGGGGCCCAGCATTTT
j_gene: TRBJ2-3; abundance: few; v_gene: TRBV4-1; d_gene: TRBD2; CDR3aa: CASSQDRTSGGPVTDTQYF; CDR3nt: TGCGCCAGCAGCCAAGATAGGACTAGCGGGGGGCCTGTCACAGATACGCAGTATTTT
j_gene: TRBJ1-2; abundance: few; v_gene: TRBV29-1; d_gene: .; CDR3aa: CSVEAGPSNYGYTF; CDR3nt: TGCAGCGTTGAGGCAGGGCCTTCTAACTATGGCTACACCTTC
j_gene: TRBJ1-4; abundance: few; v_gene: TRBV29-1; d_gene: .; CDR3aa: CSATRGTNEKLFF; CDR3nt: TGCAGCGCGACGAGGGGGACTAATGAAAAACTGTTTTTT
j_gene: TRBJ1-4; abundance: .; v_gene: TRBV4-3; d_gene: .; CDR3aa: CASSQDDRRWEKLFF; CDR3nt: TGCGCCAGCAGCCAAGATGACCGGCGGTGGGAAAAACTGTTTTTT
j_gene: TRBJ2-1; abundance: .; v_gene: TRBV4-3; d_gene: TRBD2; CDR3aa: CASSRGTSSRYNEQFF; CDR3nt: TGCGCCAGCAGCCGAGGGACTAGCTCCCGCTACAATGAGCAGTTCTTC
j_gene: TRBJ2-1; abundance: .; v_gene: TRBV4-1; d_gene: TRBD2; CDR3aa: CASSRVLAGVYDEQFF; CDR3nt: TGCGCCAGCAGCCGAGTACTAGCGGGAGTGTACGATGAGCAGTTCTTC
j_gene: TRBJ2-1; abundance: few; v_gene: TRBV6-5; d_gene: TRBD1; CDR3aa: CASSTDRDREQFF; CDR3nt: TGTGCCAGCAGTACCGACAGGGATCGTGAGCAGTTCTTC
j_gene: TRBJ2-6; abundance: .; v_gene: TRBV19; d_gene: TRBD1; CDR3aa: CASTGQGANGANVLTF; CDR3nt: TGTGCCAGTACCGGACAGGGGGCGAACGGGGCCAACGTCCTGACTTTC
j_gene: TRBJ2-7; abundance: .; v_gene: TRBV28; d_gene: .; CDR3aa: CASISGASYEQYF; CDR3nt: TGTGCCAGCATATCAGGGGCCTCCTACGAGCAGTACTTC
j_gene: TRBJ2-1; abundance: .; v_gene: TRBV27; d_gene: .; CDR3aa: CASSLNRYNEQFF; CDR3nt: TGTGCCAGCAGTTTAAATCGCTACAATGAGCAGTTCTTC
j_gene: TRBJ2-2; abundance: .; v_gene: TRBV7-6; d_gene: .; CDR3aa: CASTPLGGADGELFF; CDR3nt: TGTGCCAGCACCCCCCTGGGGGGGGCGGACGGGGAGCTGTTTTTT
j_gene: TRBJ2-3; abundance: .; v_gene: TRBV11-3; d_gene: .; CDR3aa: CASSLDSSDTQYF; CDR3nt: TGTGCCAGCAGCTTAGACTCTTCAGATACGCAGTATTTT
j_gene: TRBJ2-4; abundance: few; v_gene: TRBV7-2; d_gene: .; CDR3aa: CASSFGGPPGDIQYF; CDR3nt: TGTGCCAGCAGCTTCGGCGGCCCCCCCGGGGACATTCAGTACTTC
j_gene: TRBJ2-7; abundance: .; v_gene: TRBV6-5; d_gene: TRBD2; CDR3aa: CASSQTSRGGEQYF; CDR3nt: TGTGCCAGCAGTCAGACTAGCCGCGGGGGCGAGCAGTACTTC
j_gene: TRBJ1-5; abundance: few; v_gene: TRBV30; d_gene: TRBD1; CDR3aa: CAWSPDRGDQPQHF; CDR3nt: TGTGCCTGGAGCCCGGACAGGGGAGATCAGCCCCAGCATTTT
j_gene: TRBJ2-7; abundance: .; v_gene: TRBV18; d_gene: .; CDR3aa: CASSPPTVYEQYF; CDR3nt: TGTGCCAGCTCACCCCCGACAGTATACGAGCAGTACTTC
j_gene: TRBJ1-1; abundance: few; v_gene: TRBV7-9; d_gene: .; CDR3aa: CASSRETEAFF; CDR3nt: TGTGCCAGCAGCCGAGAGACTGAAGCTTTCTTT
j_gene: TRBJ2-1; abundance: few; v_gene: TRBV4-1; d_gene: TRBD2; CDR3aa: CASSLQLAGGEQFF; CDR3nt: TGCGCCAGCAGCCTTCAACTAGCGGGCGGTGAGCAGTTCTTC
j_gene: TRBJ1-1; abundance: few; v_gene: TRBV5-1; d_gene: TRBD1; CDR3aa: CASSWGQGGNTEAFF; CDR3nt: TGCGCCAGCAGCTGGGGACAGGGAGGGAACACTGAAGCTTTCTTT
j_gene: TRBJ2-5; abundance: few; v_gene: TRBV7-2; d_gene: .; CDR3aa: CASSINHGEETQYF; CDR3nt: TGTGCCAGCAGCATCAACCACGGGGAAGAGACCCAGTACTTC
j_gene: TRBJ2-1; abundance: few; v_gene: TRBV4-3; d_gene: .; CDR3aa: CASSPLSGNEQFF; CDR3nt: TGCGCCAGCAGCCCCCTCTCGGGGAATGAGCAGTTCTTC
j_gene: TRBJ2-2; abundance: few; v_gene: TRBV7-2; d_gene: TRBD2; CDR3aa: CASSSRGGRGTGELFF; CDR3nt: TGTGCCAGCAGCTCCCGTGGGGGGAGGGGAACCGGGGAGCTGTTTTTT
j_gene: TRBJ2-6; abundance: .; v_gene: TRBV27; d_gene: .; CDR3aa: CASSPQGGGANVLTF; CDR3nt: TGTGCCAGCAGTCCCCAAGGGGGAGGGGCCAACGTCCTGACTTTC
j_gene: TRBJ2-1; abundance: few; v_gene: TRBV30; d_gene: .; CDR3aa: CAWSLNNEQFF; CDR3nt: TGTGCCTGGAGTCTAAATAATGAGCAGTTCTTC
j_gene: TRBJ2-1; abundance: .; v_gene: TRBV2; d_gene: .; CDR3aa: CASTPSWSYNEQFF; CDR3nt: TGTGCCAGCACTCCCAGTTGGTCCTACAATGAGCAGTTCTTC
j_gene: TRBJ1-2; abundance: .; v_gene: TRBV9; d_gene: TRBD1; CDR3aa: CASSETGVGGYTF; CDR3nt: TGTGCCAGCAGCGAGACAGGGGTTGGTGGCTACACCTTC
j_gene: TRBJ1-1; abundance: few; v_gene: TRBV9; d_gene: TRBD1; CDR3aa: CASSSGDRGTEAFF; CDR3nt: TGTGCCAGCAGCTCAGGGGACAGGGGCACTGAAGCTTTCTTT